The rows below give T cell receptor beta chains drawn from one sample of a study of shared clonotypes between healthy human individuals. Produced via immunoSEQ multiplex PCR; TCRdb's table is partial and in-frame only. The table shows about 380,000 clones, with 90% to 98% occurring only once. The specimen was memory CD8+ T cells sorted from blood. Every receptor here comes from a man between 25 and 39 years old in good health. Both conserved end residues are part of each CDR3. Each record gives: J gene, V gene, clone size, D gene, CDR3 DNA, CDR3 protein. A D gene is named only where the DNA matches it firmly. Clone size, where shown, is once, few, many, or a class for clones that have expanded.

J gene: TRBJ2-2
V gene: TRBV5-6
clone size: .
D gene: .
CDR3 DNA: TGTGCCAGCAGCTTGGCCGGGACGGTTCATACCGGGGAGCTGTTTTTT
CDR3 protein: CASSLAGTVHTGELFF

J gene: TRBJ2-2
V gene: TRBV13
clone size: .
D gene: TRBD1
CDR3 DNA: TGTGCCAGCAGCTTGGACAGGGCGGCCACCGGGGAGCTGTTTTTT
CDR3 protein: CASSLDRAATGELFF

J gene: TRBJ2-5
V gene: TRBV7-9
clone size: .
D gene: .
CDR3 DNA: TGTGCCAGCAGCTTAGTGGGCCAAGAGACCCAGTACTTC
CDR3 protein: CASSLVGQETQYF

J gene: TRBJ2-7
V gene: TRBV27
clone size: .
D gene: .
CDR3 DNA: TGTGCCAGCAGTTTATCCCTGGATCGGGGGGAGCAGTACTTC
CDR3 protein: CASSLSLDRGEQYF

J gene: TRBJ1-5
V gene: TRBV20-1
clone size: few
D gene: .
CDR3 DNA: TGCAGTGCTAGCGTTGGTCAGCCCCAGCATTTT
CDR3 protein: CSASVGQPQHF

J gene: TRBJ1-4
V gene: TRBV6-5
clone size: .
D gene: .
CDR3 DNA: TGTGCCAGCAGTCAATACTCGGGTGAAAAACTGTTTTTT
CDR3 protein: CASSQYSGEKLFF

J gene: TRBJ1-1
V gene: TRBV6-5
clone size: once
D gene: .
CDR3 DNA: TGTGCCAGCAGTTACATGGGAAGAGCTTTCTTT
CDR3 protein: CASSYMGRAFF

J gene: TRBJ2-7
V gene: TRBV5-6
clone size: .
D gene: .
CDR3 DNA: TGTGCCAGCAGCTTGCGCAGGGGAATCTACGAGCAGTACTTC
CDR3 protein: CASSLRRGIYEQYF

J gene: TRBJ2-1
V gene: TRBV30
clone size: once
D gene: .
CDR3 DNA: TGTGCCTGGAGCCACACATGGCGAAATGAGCAGTTCTTC
CDR3 protein: CAWSHTWRNEQFF

J gene: TRBJ1-1
V gene: TRBV5-1
clone size: .
D gene: .
CDR3 DNA: TGCGCCAGCAGCTTGGTTTGGGGTGGGCCCAACACTGAAGCTTTCTTT
CDR3 protein: CASSLVWGGPNTEAFF

J gene: TRBJ2-7
V gene: TRBV14
clone size: .
D gene: TRBD1
CDR3 DNA: TGTGCCAGCAGCCCTTGGACAGGAGGTTACGAGCAGTACTTC
CDR3 protein: CASSPWTGGYEQYF

J gene: TRBJ1-2
V gene: TRBV19
clone size: .
D gene: .
CDR3 DNA: TGTGCCAGTAGTATACAGACTAACTATGGCTACACCTTC
CDR3 protein: CASSIQTNYGYTF

J gene: TRBJ2-7
V gene: TRBV29-1
clone size: .
D gene: .
CDR3 DNA: TGCAGCGTTAGTGGCGGGACGAACTACGAGCAGTACTTC
CDR3 protein: CSVSGGTNYEQYF

J gene: TRBJ2-2
V gene: TRBV27
clone size: .
D gene: TRBD1
CDR3 DNA: TGTGCCAGCAGTTTATCACCGACAGGGGTAAAGGCCGGGGAGCTGTTTTTT
CDR3 protein: CASSLSPTGVKAGELFF

J gene: TRBJ2-7
V gene: TRBV2
clone size: .
D gene: .
CDR3 DNA: TGTGCCAGCAGTGGGGGGCAGCGCTCCTACGAGCAGTACTTC
CDR3 protein: CASSGGQRSYEQYF

J gene: TRBJ2-3
V gene: TRBV30
clone size: .
D gene: TRBD1
CDR3 DNA: TGTGCCTGGACTCCTCTAGGACAGGGGACAGATACGCAGTATTTT
CDR3 protein: CAWTPLGQGTDTQYF

J gene: TRBJ1-2
V gene: TRBV29-1
clone size: .
D gene: TRBD1
CDR3 DNA: TGCAGCGGTTCTCCCCCAGGGGGTGGAGGCTACACCTTC
CDR3 protein: CSGSPPGGGGYTF

J gene: TRBJ2-7
V gene: TRBV4-1
clone size: once
D gene: .
CDR3 DNA: TGCGCCAGCAGCCAAGAATTGTCCTCCCGGCCCTACGAGCAGTACTTC
CDR3 protein: CASSQELSSRPYEQYF

J gene: TRBJ1-2
V gene: TRBV12-5
clone size: .
D gene: .
CDR3 DNA: TGTGCTAGTGGTTTGGTAACGGGGGCTGATTTCTATGGCTACACCTTC
CDR3 protein: CASGLVTGADFYGYTF

J gene: TRBJ2-4
V gene: TRBV28
clone size: .
D gene: TRBD1
CDR3 DNA: TGTGCCAGCAGTTTCACAGGGGCGGGTTTAGCCAAAAACATTCAGTACTTC
CDR3 protein: CASSFTGAGLAKNIQYF

J gene: TRBJ2-7
V gene: TRBV6-5
clone size: .
D gene: TRBD2
CDR3 DNA: TGTGCCAGCAGGCAAGCGGGATTCACCTACGAGCAGTACTTC
CDR3 protein: CASRQAGFTYEQYF

J gene: TRBJ1-2
V gene: TRBV6-1
clone size: .
D gene: TRBD1
CDR3 DNA: TGTGCCAGCAGTGAAGGGACAGGGAAGTATGGCTACACCTTC
CDR3 protein: CASSEGTGKYGYTF

J gene: TRBJ2-1
V gene: TRBV11-3
clone size: .
D gene: TRBD2
CDR3 DNA: TGTGCCAGCAGCTTAGGGCGGGAGAGTGAGCAGTTCTTC
CDR3 protein: CASSLGRESEQFF

J gene: TRBJ2-7
V gene: TRBV28
clone size: once
D gene: .
CDR3 DNA: TGTGCCAGCAGGTCCCCCAGCGGAAACACCTACGAGCAGTACTTC
CDR3 protein: CASRSPSGNTYEQYF

J gene: TRBJ1-4
V gene: TRBV28
clone size: .
D gene: TRBD1
CDR3 DNA: TGTGCCAGCAGTTATCAGGGGGCGCGGGAAAAACTGTTTTTT
CDR3 protein: CASSYQGAREKLFF

J gene: TRBJ2-7
V gene: TRBV2
clone size: .
D gene: .
CDR3 DNA: TGTGCCAGCAGTGGGACAGATAGCCCCTTCGAGCAGTACTTC
CDR3 protein: CASSGTDSPFEQYF

J gene: TRBJ2-5
V gene: TRBV2
clone size: .
D gene: .
CDR3 DNA: TGTGCCAGCACTTCTTTTGAGACCCAGTACTTC
CDR3 protein: CASTSFETQYF

J gene: TRBJ2-3
V gene: TRBV28
clone size: .
D gene: .
CDR3 DNA: TGTGCCAGCAGCAGCTGGACAGGGAGGGTCACAGATACGCAGTATTTT
CDR3 protein: CASSSWTGRVTDTQYF

J gene: TRBJ2-3
V gene: TRBV5-4
clone size: .
D gene: .
CDR3 DNA: TGTGCCAGCAGCTCTCGGAGGGTCACAGATACGCAGTATTTT
CDR3 protein: CASSSRRVTDTQYF

J gene: TRBJ2-7
V gene: TRBV28
clone size: once
D gene: TRBD2
CDR3 DNA: TGTGCCAGCAGTTTGGCTCTAGCGGGAGTGTCTAGCTCCTACGAGCAGTACTTC
CDR3 protein: CASSLALAGVSSSYEQYF

J gene: TRBJ2-1
V gene: TRBV6-5
clone size: .
D gene: .
CDR3 DNA: TGTGCCAGCAGTTACTCCCCGCACAGGACCTATGAGCAGTTCTTC
CDR3 protein: CASSYSPHRTYEQFF

J gene: TRBJ2-7
V gene: TRBV30
clone size: .
D gene: .
CDR3 DNA: TGTGCCTGGAGTGTAGACGGTTACGAGCAGTACTTC
CDR3 protein: CAWSVDGYEQYF

J gene: TRBJ2-5
V gene: TRBV4-1
clone size: .
D gene: .
CDR3 DNA: TGCGCCAGCAGCCTAACCGGCCAGGGAGTACGAGAGACCCAGTACTTC
CDR3 protein: CASSLTGQGVRETQYF

J gene: TRBJ1-6
V gene: TRBV4-1
clone size: .
D gene: .
CDR3 DNA: TGCGCCAGCAGCCAAGACAGAAGCTCCTATAATTCACCCCTCCACTTT
CDR3 protein: CASSQDRSSYNSPLHF

J gene: TRBJ1-1
V gene: TRBV15
clone size: .
D gene: .
CDR3 DNA: TGTGCCACCAGCAGAGCCGGCCTCAGCGGCACTGAAGCTTTCTTT
CDR3 protein: CATSRAGLSGTEAFF

J gene: TRBJ2-2
V gene: TRBV11-2
clone size: .
D gene: .
CDR3 DNA: TGTGCCAGCAGCTTTCAGGCGAATCGGAGCGGCACCGGGGAGCTGTTTTTT
CDR3 protein: CASSFQANRSGTGELFF

J gene: TRBJ2-1
V gene: TRBV2
clone size: .
D gene: TRBD2
CDR3 DNA: TGTGCCAGCAGTAGACTAGCGGGGCCTTACAATGAGCAGTTCTTC
CDR3 protein: CASSRLAGPYNEQFF

J gene: TRBJ1-2
V gene: TRBV2
clone size: .
D gene: .
CDR3 DNA: TGTGCCAGCAGTCGGGACCTCCGGGACTCCCTTTTCATTTATCATGGCTACACCTTC
CDR3 protein: CASSRDLRDSLFIYHGYTF

J gene: TRBJ2-1
V gene: TRBV7-8
clone size: .
D gene: .
CDR3 DNA: TGTGCCAGCAGCTTACTAGCAGCCCACAATGAGCAGTTCTTC
CDR3 protein: CASSLLAAHNEQFF

J gene: TRBJ2-3
V gene: TRBV18
clone size: .
D gene: .
CDR3 DNA: TGTGCCAGCTCACGATTAGACGTCTTCACAGATACGCAGTATTTT
CDR3 protein: CASSRLDVFTDTQYF